The T cell receptor beta chain described here comes from a study of cytomegalovirus exposure and HLA in healthy donors. Whole-study results and caveats: Excluded were some V segments that proved indistinguishable, including TRBV6-2 and TRBV6-3. HLA-A and HLA-B allele assignments for most subjects were reportedly predicted accurately using TCR beta sequences. Sequencing depth across donors, presence/absence analyses assumed, was roughly uniform. It was likely that a cluster of highly shared sequence variants was a sequencing artifact.

About this clone: Its specificity is not known.

V was pared by 0 bases and J by 2 bases, with 6 bases between. The CDR3 is made up of 14 amino acids. CDR1 is SGDLS, CDR2 YYNGEE, per germline. The PCR employed 60 Vbeta primers together with 13 Jbeta primers. Using immunoSEQ multiplex PCR, the repertoire was profiled, and TCRdb retains in-frame clones only, with some absent. The data show 50,000 to 65,000 clones, roughly 80% seen once. The sequence came from a woman between 40 and 55 years old in good health and CMV-seropositive. The chain combines TRBV9 with TRBJ1-3; D perhaps matches TRBD1 (6 bases). The material sequenced was PBMCs. The CDR3 here is CASSVDRAGNTIYF. CDR3 sequence (DNA): TGTGCCAGCAGCGTAGACAGGGCTGGAAACACCATATATTTT.